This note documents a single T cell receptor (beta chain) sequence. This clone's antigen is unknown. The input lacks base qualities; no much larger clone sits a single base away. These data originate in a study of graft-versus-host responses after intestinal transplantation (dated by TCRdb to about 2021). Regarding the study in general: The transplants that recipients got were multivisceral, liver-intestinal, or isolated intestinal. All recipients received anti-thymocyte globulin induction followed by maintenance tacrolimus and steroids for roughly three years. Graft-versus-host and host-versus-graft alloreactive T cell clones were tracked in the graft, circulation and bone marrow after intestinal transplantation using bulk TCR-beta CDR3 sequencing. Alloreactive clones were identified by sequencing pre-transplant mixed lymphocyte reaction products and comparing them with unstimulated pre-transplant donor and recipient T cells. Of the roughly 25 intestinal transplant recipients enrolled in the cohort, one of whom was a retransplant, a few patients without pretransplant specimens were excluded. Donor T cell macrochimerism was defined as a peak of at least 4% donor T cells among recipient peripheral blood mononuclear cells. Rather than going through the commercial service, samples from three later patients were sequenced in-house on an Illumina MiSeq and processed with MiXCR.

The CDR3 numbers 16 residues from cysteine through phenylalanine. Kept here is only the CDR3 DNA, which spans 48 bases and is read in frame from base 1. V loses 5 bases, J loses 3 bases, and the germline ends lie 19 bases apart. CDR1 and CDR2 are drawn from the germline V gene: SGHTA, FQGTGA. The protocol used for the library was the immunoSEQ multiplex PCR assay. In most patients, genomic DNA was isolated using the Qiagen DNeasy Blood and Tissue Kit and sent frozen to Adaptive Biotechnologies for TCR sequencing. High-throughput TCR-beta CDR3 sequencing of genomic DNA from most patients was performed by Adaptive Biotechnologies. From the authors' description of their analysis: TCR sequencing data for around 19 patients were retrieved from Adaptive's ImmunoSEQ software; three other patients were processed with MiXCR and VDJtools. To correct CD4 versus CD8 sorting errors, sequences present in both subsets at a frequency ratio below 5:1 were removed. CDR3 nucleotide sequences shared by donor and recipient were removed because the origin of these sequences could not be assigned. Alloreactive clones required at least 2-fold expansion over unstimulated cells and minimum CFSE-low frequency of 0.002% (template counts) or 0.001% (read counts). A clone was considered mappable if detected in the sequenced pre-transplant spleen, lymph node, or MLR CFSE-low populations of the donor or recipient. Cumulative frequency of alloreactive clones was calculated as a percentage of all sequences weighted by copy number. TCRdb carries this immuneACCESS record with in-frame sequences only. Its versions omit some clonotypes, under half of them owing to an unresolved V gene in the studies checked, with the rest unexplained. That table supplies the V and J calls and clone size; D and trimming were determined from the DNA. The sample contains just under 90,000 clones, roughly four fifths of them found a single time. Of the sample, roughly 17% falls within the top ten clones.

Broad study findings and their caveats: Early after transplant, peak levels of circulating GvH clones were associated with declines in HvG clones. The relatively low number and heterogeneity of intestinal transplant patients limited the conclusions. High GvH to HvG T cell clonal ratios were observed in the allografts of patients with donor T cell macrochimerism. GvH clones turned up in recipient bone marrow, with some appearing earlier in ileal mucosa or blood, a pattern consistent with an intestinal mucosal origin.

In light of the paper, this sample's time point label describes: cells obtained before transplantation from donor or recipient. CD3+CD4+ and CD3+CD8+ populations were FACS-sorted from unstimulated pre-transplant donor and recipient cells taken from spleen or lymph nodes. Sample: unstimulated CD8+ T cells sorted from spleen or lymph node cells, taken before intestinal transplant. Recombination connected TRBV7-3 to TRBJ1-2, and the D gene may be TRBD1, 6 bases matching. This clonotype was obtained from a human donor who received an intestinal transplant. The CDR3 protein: CASSPQGHLLHYGYTF. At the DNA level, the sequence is TGTGCCAGCAGCCCGCAGGGACACCTATTGCACTATGGCTACACCTTC.